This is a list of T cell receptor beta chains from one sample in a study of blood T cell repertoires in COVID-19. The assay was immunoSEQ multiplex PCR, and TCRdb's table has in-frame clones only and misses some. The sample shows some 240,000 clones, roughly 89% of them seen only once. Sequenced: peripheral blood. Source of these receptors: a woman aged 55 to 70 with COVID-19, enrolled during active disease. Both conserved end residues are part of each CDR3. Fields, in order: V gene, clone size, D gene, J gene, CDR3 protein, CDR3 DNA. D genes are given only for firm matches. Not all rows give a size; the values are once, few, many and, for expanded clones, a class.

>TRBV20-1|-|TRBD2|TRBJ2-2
CSASASGYGELFF
TGCAGTGCTAGTGCTAGCGGGTACGGGGAGCTGTTTTTT
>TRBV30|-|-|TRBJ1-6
CAWRGGGNSPLHF
TGTGCCTGGCGTGGTGGGGGGAATTCACCCCTCCACTTT
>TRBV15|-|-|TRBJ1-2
CATSRAGKGYGYTF
TGTGCCACCAGCAGAGCAGGGAAGGGGTATGGCTACACCTTC
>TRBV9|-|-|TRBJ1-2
CASSETGTPYGYTF
TGTGCCAGCAGCGAGACCGGGACTCCATATGGCTACACCTTC
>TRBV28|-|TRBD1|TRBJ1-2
CASRPGQVHTYGYTF
TGTGCCAGCAGGCCGGGACAGGTTCATACCTATGGCTACACCTTC
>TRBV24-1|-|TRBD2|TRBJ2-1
CATSDLILAGGQAPYNEQFF
TGTGCCACCAGTGATTTAATTCTAGCGGGGGGCCAGGCCCCCTACAATGAGCAGTTCTTC
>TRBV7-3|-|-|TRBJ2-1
CASSLKGFGQNSYNEQFF
TGTGCCAGCAGCTTAAAGGGGTTTGGACAGAACTCCTACAATGAGCAGTTCTTC
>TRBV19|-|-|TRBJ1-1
CASSSTGVTEAFF
TGTGCCAGTAGTTCCACGGGGGTCACTGAAGCTTTCTTT
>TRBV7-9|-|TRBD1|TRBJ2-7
CASSLMGQGDYEQYF
TGTGCCAGCAGCTTAATGGGACAGGGGGACTACGAGCAGTACTTC
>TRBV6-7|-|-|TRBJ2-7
CASSYSRSTKLDYEQYF
TGTGCCAGCAGTTACTCGAGATCGACAAAACTCGACTACGAGCAGTACTTC
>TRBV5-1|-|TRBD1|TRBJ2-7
CASSQPGTGFKDEQYF
TGCGCCAGCAGCCAACCTGGGACAGGTTTTAAGGACGAGCAGTACTTC
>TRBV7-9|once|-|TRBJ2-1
CASSFEGDEQFF
TGTGCCAGCAGCTTCGAGGGTGATGAGCAGTTCTTC
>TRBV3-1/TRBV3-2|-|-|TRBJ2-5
CASSQDIRTLSEETQYF
TGTGCCAGCAGCCAAGATATCCGGACACTCTCAGAGGAGACCCAGTACTTC
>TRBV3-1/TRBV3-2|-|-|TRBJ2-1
CASSRSPSPVSYNEQFF
TGTGCCAGCAGCCGAAGTCCTTCGCCGGTATCCTACAATGAGCAGTTCTTC
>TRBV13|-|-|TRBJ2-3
CASMIGFTDTQYF
TGTGCCAGCATGATCGGGTTCACAGATACGCAGTATTTT
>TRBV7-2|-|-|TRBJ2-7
CATRQDSYEQYF
TGTGCCACCCGACAGGACTCCTACGAGCAGTACTTC
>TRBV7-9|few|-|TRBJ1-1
CASSLMPSGYTEAFF
TGTGCCAGCAGCTTAATGCCTAGTGGTTACACTGAAGCTTTCTTT
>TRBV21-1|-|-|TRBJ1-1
CASSKEGGDHVNTEAFF
TGTGCCAGCAGCAAAGAGGGGGGGGACCATGTGAACACTGAAGCTTTCTTT